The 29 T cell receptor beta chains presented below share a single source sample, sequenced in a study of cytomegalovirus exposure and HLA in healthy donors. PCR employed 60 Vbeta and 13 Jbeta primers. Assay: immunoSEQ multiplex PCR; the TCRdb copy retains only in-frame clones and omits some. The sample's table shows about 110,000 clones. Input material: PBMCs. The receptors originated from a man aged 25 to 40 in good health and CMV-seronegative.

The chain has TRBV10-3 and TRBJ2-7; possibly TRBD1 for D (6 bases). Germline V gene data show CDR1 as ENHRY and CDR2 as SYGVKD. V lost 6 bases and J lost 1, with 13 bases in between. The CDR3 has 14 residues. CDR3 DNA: TGTGCCATCAGGGAGACAGGTGCTTCCTACGAGCAGTACTTC. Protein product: CAIRETGASYEQYF.

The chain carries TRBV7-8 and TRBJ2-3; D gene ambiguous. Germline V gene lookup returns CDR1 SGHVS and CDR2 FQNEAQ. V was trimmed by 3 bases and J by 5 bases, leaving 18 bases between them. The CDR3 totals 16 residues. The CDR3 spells CASSFLGYLGKDTQYF. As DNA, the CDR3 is TGTGCCAGCAGCTTCCTCGGGTACCTAGGAAAAGATACGCAGTATTTT. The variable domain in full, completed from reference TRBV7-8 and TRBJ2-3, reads GAGVSQSPRYKVAKRGQDVALRCDPISGHVSLFWYQQALGQGPEFLTYFQNEAQLDKSGLPSDRFFAERPEGSVSTLKIQRTQQEDSAVYLCASSFLGYLGKDTQYFGPGTRLTVL.

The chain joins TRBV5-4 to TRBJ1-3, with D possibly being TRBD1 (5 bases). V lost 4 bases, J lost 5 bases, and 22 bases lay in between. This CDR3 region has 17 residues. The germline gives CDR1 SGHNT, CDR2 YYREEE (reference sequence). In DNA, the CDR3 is TGTGCCAGCAGCCGGAGGCCGGGAGTCGAGGACAGAAACACCATATATTTT. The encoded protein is CASSRRPGVEDRNTIYF.

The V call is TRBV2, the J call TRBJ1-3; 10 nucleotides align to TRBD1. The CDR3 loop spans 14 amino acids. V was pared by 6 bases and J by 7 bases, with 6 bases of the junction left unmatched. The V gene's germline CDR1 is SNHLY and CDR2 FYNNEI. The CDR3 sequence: CASRWDRGSNTIYF. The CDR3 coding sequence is TGTGCCAGCAGATGGGACAGGGGAAGTAACACCATATATTTT.

CDR3 residues: CASSQGGTSSYNEQFF. Here the CDR3 DNA reads TGTGCCAGCAGCCAAGGAGGGACTAGCTCCTACAATGAGCAGTTCTTC. This chain uses TRBV4-2 with TRBJ2-1; 8 bases are a match to TRBD2. The germline V gene has CDR1 LGHNA and CDR2 YNFKEQ. This CDR3 has 16 residues. V lost 1 base and J lost 0; bases outside the gene matches: 2.

As DNA, the CDR3 is TGTGCCAGCAGTCCCGGACAGGGGCACGAGCAGTACTTC. It encodes CASSPGQGHEQYF. This chain connects TRBV27 to TRBJ2-7, with 9 nucleotides matching TRBD1. After removal of 5 bases from V and 5 bases from J, the junction contained 4 bases not matched to a gene. The CDR3 runs to 13 residues. From germline, CDR1 is MNHEY and CDR2 SMNVEV (reference sequence).

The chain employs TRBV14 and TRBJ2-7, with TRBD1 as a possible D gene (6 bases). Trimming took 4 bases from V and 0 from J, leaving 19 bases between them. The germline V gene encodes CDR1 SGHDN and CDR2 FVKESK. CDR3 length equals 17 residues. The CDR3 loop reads CASSPRTDDTSSYEQYF. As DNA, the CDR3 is TGTGCCAGCAGCCCCCGGACAGACGATACGAGCTCCTACGAGCAGTACTTC.

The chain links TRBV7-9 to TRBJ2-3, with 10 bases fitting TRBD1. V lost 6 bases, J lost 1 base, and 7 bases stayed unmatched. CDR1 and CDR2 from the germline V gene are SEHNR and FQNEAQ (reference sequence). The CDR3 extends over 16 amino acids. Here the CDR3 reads CASSFDRGQGTDTQYF. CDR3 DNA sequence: TGTGCCAGCAGTTTCGACAGGGGGCAGGGCACAGATACGCAGTATTTT.

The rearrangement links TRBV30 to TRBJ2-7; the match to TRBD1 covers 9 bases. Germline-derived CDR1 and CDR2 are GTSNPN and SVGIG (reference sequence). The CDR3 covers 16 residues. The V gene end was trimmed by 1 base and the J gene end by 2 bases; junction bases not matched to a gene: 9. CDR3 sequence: CAWSGSSDRGAYEQYF. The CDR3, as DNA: TGTGCCTGGAGTGGCTCCTCGGACAGGGGAGCCTACGAGCAGTACTTC.

The CDR3 region is CASSAQVPTTEQFF. CDR3 DNA sequence: TGTGCCAGCAGCGCCCAGGTCCCGACGACTGAGCAGTTCTTC. The chain combines TRBV7-3 with TRBJ2-1; no firm D call. The CDR3 sequence is 14 residues long. The germline V gene has CDR1 SGHTA and CDR2 FQGTGA. Trimming removed 5 bases from V and 9 bases from J, with 17 bases in between.

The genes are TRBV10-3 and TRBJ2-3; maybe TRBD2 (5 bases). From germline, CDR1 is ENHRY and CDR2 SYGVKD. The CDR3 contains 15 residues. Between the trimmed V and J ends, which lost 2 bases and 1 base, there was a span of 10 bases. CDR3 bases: TGTGCCATCAGTGAGGGCAGGACTCGCACAGATACGCAGTATTTT. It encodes CAISEGRTRTDTQYF.

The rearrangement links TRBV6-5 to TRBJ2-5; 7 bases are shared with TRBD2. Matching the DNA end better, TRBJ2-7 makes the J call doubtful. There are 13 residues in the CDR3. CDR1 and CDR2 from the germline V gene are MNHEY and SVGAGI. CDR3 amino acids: CASKRDYSYEQYF. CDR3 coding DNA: TGTGCCAGCAAACGGGACTACTCCTACGAGCAGTACTTC.

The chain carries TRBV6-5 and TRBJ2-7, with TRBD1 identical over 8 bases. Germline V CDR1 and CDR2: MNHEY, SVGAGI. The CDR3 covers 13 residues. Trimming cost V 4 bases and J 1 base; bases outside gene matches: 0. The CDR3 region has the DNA TGTGCCAGCAGTTGGGACAGGTCCTACGAGCAGTACTTC. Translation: CASSWDRSYEQYF.

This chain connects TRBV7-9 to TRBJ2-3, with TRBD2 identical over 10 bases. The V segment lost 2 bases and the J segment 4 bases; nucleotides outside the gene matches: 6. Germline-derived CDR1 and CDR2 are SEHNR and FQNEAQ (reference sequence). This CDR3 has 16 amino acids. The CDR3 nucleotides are TGTGCCAGCAGCTTAAGTAGCGGGGGGTTCCCAGATACGCAGTATTTT. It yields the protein CASSLSSGGFPDTQYF.

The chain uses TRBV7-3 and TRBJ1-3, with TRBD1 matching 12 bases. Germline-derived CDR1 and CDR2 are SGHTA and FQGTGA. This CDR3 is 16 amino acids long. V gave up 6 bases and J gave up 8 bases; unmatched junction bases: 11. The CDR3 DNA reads TGTGCCAGCAGTGCGCAAGGGACAGGGGGCCGAGACACCATATATTTT. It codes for CASSAQGTGGRDTIYF.

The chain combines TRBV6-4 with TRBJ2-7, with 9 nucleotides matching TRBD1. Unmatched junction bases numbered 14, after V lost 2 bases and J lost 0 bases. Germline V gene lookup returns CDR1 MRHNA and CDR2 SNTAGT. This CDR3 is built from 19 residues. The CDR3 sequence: CASSDLPGQGPTISYEQYF. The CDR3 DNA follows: TGTGCCAGCAGTGACCTACCGGGACAGGGACCGACTATCTCCTACGAGCAGTACTTC.

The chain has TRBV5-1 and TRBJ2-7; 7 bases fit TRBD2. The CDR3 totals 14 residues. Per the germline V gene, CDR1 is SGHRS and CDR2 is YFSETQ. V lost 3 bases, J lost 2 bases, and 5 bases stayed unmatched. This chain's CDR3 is CASSSPGGPYEQYF. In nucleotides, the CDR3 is TGCGCCAGCAGCTCGCCGGGAGGTCCCTACGAGCAGTACTTC.

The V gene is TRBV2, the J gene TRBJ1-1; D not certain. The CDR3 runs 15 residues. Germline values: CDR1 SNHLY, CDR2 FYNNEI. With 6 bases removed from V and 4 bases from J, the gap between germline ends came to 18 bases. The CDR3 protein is CASSRPLAEGTEAFF. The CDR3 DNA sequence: TGTGCCAGCAGCAGGCCCTTGGCAGAAGGCACTGAAGCTTTCTTT.

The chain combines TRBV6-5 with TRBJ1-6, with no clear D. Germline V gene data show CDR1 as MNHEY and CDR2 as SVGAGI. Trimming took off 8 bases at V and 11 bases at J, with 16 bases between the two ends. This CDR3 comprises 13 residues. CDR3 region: CASFTGNGTPLHF. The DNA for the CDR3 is TGTGCCAGCTTTACGGGGAACGGAACACCCCTCCACTTT.

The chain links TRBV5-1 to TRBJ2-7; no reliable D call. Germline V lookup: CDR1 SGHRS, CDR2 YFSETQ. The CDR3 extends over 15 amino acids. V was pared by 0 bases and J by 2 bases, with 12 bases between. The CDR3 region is CASSLAPGSAYEQYF. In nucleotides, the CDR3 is TGCGCCAGCAGCTTGGCCCCCGGCAGCGCCTACGAGCAGTACTTC.

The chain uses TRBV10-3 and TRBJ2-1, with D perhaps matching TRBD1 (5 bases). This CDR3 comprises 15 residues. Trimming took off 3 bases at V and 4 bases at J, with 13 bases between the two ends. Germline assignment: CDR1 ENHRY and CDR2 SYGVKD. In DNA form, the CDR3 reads TGTGCCATCAGTGAATTAGGGGCGGCTTACAATGAGCAGTTCTTC. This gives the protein CAISELGAAYNEQFF.

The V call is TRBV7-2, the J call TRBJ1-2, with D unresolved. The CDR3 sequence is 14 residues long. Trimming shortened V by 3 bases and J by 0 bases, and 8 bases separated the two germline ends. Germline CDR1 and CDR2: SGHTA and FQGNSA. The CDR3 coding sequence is TGTGCCAGCAGCTTTCCAATAGCTAACTATGGCTACACCTTC. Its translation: CASSFPIANYGYTF.

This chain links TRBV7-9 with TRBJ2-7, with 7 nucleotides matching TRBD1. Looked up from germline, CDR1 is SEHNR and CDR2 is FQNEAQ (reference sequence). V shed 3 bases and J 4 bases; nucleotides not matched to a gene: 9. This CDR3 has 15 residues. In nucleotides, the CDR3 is TGTGCCAGCAGCTTGAACCGGGACAGCCCTTACGAGCAGTACTTC. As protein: CASSLNRDSPYEQYF.

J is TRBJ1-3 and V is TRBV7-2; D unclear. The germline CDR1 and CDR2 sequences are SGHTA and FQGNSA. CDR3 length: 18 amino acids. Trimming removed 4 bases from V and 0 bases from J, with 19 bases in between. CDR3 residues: CASSSLPTLGSSGNTIYF. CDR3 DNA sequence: TGTGCCAGCAGCTCGCTACCTACCCTCGGGAGCTCTGGAAACACCATATATTTT.

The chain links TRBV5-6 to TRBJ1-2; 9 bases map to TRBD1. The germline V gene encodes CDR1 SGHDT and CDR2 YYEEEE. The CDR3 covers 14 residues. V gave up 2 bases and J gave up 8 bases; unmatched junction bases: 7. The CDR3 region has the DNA TGTGCCAGCAGCTTCGGGACAGGGCGGAGCGGCTACACCTTC. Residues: CASSFGTGRSGYTF.

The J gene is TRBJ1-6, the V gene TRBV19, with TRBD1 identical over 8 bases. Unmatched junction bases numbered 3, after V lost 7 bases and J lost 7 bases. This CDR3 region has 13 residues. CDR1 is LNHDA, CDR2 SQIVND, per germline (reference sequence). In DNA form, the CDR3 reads TGTGCCAGTAACCGACAGGGGAATTCACCCCTCCACTTT. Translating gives CASNRQGNSPLHF.

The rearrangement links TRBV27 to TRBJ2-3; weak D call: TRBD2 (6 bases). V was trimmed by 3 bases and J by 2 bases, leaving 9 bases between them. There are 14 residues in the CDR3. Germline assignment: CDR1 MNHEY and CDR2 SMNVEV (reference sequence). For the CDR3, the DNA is TGTGCCAGCAGTTTCGGGACTTACACAGATACGCAGTATTTT. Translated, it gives CASSFGTYTDTQYF.

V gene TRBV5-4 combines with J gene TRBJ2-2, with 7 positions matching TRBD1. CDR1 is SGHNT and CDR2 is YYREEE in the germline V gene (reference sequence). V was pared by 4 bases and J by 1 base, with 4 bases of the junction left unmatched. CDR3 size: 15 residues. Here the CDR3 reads CASSRGQLNTGELFF. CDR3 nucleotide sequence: TGTGCCAGCAGCAGGGGACAGCTGAACACCGGGGAGCTGTTTTTT.

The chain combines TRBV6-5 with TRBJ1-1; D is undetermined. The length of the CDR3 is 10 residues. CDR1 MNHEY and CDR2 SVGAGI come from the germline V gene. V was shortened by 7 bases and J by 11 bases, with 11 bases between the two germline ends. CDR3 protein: CASIGLVAFF. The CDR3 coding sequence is TGTGCCAGCATCGGACTAGTGGCTTTCTTT.